These 31 T cell receptor beta chains were all obtained from the same sample, sequenced in a study of T cells in Graves' hyperthyroidism and ophthalmopathy. TCR beta CDR3 regions were amplified from RNA transcripts. With the HTBI primer set, the TCR CDR3 went through a first round of RT-PCR. TCRdb recomputed calls from the multiplex PCR reads with MiXCR, one row per CDR3 protein. The table lists around 100,000 distinct CDR3 sequences, over 45% of them singletons. Specimen: blood. These receptors were collected from a man aged 35-49 years with Graves' hyperthyroidism.

A remark on this clonotype: The CDR3 does not end in the conserved phenylalanine or tryptophan, so this is likely a read error. The rearrangement joins TRBV7-9 to TRBJ2-2; D unclear. The germline V gene encodes CDR1 SEHNR and CDR2 FQNEAQ (reference sequence). With 6 bases removed from V and 3 bases from J, the gap between germline ends came to 8 bases. CDR3 length: 13 residues. Here the CDR3 DNA reads TGTGCCAGCAGATCACGGGACACCGGGGAGCTGTTTCTT. It translates to CASRSRDTGELFL.

The genes are TRBV5-5 and TRBJ1-1; the match to TRBD1 covers 7 bases. With V trimmed by 5 bases and J by 3 bases, 10 bases remained unmatched. Germline assignment: CDR1 SGHKS and CDR2 YYEKEE (reference sequence). This CDR3 comprises 15 residues. CDR3 DNA: TGTGCCAGCAGTATCGCAGGGGGTCAGGACACTGAAGCTTTCTTT. Its translation: CASSIAGGQDTEAFF.

This clonotype showed up many times. The chain is built from TRBV6-6 and TRBJ2-7; D ambiguous. In germline, CDR1 is MNHNY, CDR2 SVGAGI (reference sequence). The CDR3 runs 15 residues. Between the trimmed V and J ends, which lost 0 bases and 7 bases, there was a span of 16 bases. The CDR3 bases are TGTGCCAGCAGTTACTCGCCGGCCATCCCTATTGAGCAGTACTTC. Encoded protein: CASSYSPAIPIEQYF.

This chain joins TRBV20-1 and TRBJ2-1; a possible D gene is TRBD2 (5 bases). V was clipped by 0 bases and J by 2 bases, with 8 bases between them. Germline V gene data show CDR1 as DFQATT and CDR2 as SNEGSKA (reference sequence). CDR3 length equals 14 residues. The CDR3: CSARDVRAYNEQFF. The CDR3, as DNA: TGCAGTGCTAGAGACGTGAGGGCCTACAATGAGCAGTTCTTC.

Ten or more counts support this clonotype. The chain has TRBV2 and TRBJ1-5; 9 positions agree with TRBD1. Unmatched junction bases numbered 5, after V lost 5 bases and J lost 6 bases. The CDR3 consists of 14 residues. From germline, CDR1 is SNHLY and CDR2 FYNNEI. The CDR3 reads CASSRDREIQPQHF. In DNA, the CDR3 is TGTGCCAGCAGTAGGGACAGGGAGATTCAGCCCCAGCATTTT. The entire variable domain, with the rest obtained from reference TRBV2 and TRBJ1-5, is as follows: EPEVTQTPSHQVTQMGQEVILRCVPISNHLYFYWYRQILGQKVEFLVSFYNNEISEKSEIFDDQFSVERPDGSNFTLKIRSTKLEDSAMYFCASSRDREIQPQHFGDGTRLSIL.

This clonotype came up a few times. CDR3 sequence (DNA): TGTGCCATCAGTGAGTCGAGTGCTTCCTACGAGCAGTACGTC. The encoded protein is CAISESSASYEQYV. V and J are TRBV10-3 and TRBJ2-7; D remains unclear. CDR1 and CDR2 (germline): ENHRY, SYGVKD. V lost 0 bases, J lost 1 base, and 7 bases lay in between. This CDR3 has 14 residues.

This clonotype has a handful of counts. This chain connects TRBV18 to TRBJ1-1; perhaps TRBD1 as D (5 bases). Germline V CDR1 and CDR2: KGHSH, LQKENI. V was clipped by 2 bases and J by 7 bases, with 5 bases between them. The CDR3 consists of 11 residues. DNA of the CDR3: TGTGCCAGCTCACCAGGGGGTGAAGCTTTCTTT. It encodes CASSPGGEAFF. The full variable domain, with the rest looked up from reference TRBV18 and TRBJ1-1, is NAGVMQNPRHLVRRRGQEARLRCSPMKGHSHVYWYRQLPEEGLKFMVYLQKENIIDESGMPKERFSAEFPKEGPSILRIQQVVRGDSAAYFCASSPGGEAFFGQGTRLTVV.

About this clonotype: At one end, the junction sequence differs from germline, possibly due to a read error. The J gene is TRBJ2-1, the V gene TRBV7-2; 10 positions agree with TRBD1. The germline gives CDR1 SGHTA, CDR2 FQGNSA. The CDR3 totals 14 residues. The CDR3 DNA is TGTGCCAGCAGCCTAGCCGGACAGGGGGAGACCCAGTTCTTC. Encoded protein: CASSLAGQGETQFF. The full variable domain, its missing parts supplied by reference TRBV7-2 and TRBJ2-1, is GAGVSQSPSNKVTEKGKDVELRCDPISGHTALYWYRQSLGQGLEFLIYFQGNSAPDKSGLPSDRFSAERTGGSVSTLTIQRTQQEDSAVYLCASSLAGQGETQFFGPGTRLTVL.

This clonotype was picked up many times. V gene TRBV7-2 combines with J gene TRBJ2-2; 8 nucleotides match TRBD1. Germline loops: CDR1 SGHTA, CDR2 FQGNSA. The CDR3 has 20 amino acids. Losses at the gene ends were 5 bases for V and 0 bases for J; bases not matched to a gene: 17. The CDR3 DNA is TGTGCCAGCAGCGCCCGTACAGGGGGTTCCTATATCTCGAACACCGGGGAGCTGTTTTTT. Residues: CASSARTGGSYISNTGELFF.

V is TRBV7-7 and J is TRBJ2-3; 8 bases are a match to TRBD2. The CDR3 contains 13 residues. Per germline, CDR1 SSHAT and CDR2 FNYEAQ (reference sequence). This CDR3 is CARKAGASDTQYF. Written as DNA, the CDR3 is TGTGCTAGAAAAGCGGGGGCCTCAGATACGCAGTATTTT.

The sample holds many counts of this clonotype. The J gene is TRBJ1-4, the V gene TRBV5-6; a possible D gene is TRBD1 (6 bases). The CDR3 totals 13 residues. V lost 2 bases and J lost 8, with 10 bases in between. The V gene's germline CDR1 is SGHDT and CDR2 YYEEEE. The CDR3 region has the DNA TGTGCCAGCAGCTTATACAGGGAGGAAAAACTGTTTTTT. Amino acids: CASSLYREEKLFF.

This clonotype was seen ten or more times. At one end the junction does not follow the germline gene, possibly because of a read error. The chain employs TRBV5-1 and TRBJ2-7, with 9 positions matching TRBD1. This CDR3 region has 14 residues. Per germline, CDR1 SGHRS and CDR2 YFSETQ. CDR3 in amino acids: CASSSGTGSYEQYF. The CDR3 DNA sequence: TGTGCCAGCAGCTCCGGGACAGGGTCCTACGAGCAGTACTTC.

This chain links TRBV15 with TRBJ1-1; D remains ambiguous. The CDR3 spans 15 residues. Trimming removed 1 base from V and 8 bases from J, with 17 bases in between. Germline CDR1 LNHNV, CDR2 YYDKDF (reference sequence). The CDR3 protein is CATSRVAVLREEAFF. Written as DNA, the CDR3 is TGTGCCACCAGCAGAGTGGCCGTCCTACGGGAGGAAGCTTTCTTT. Combining the CDR3 with reference TRBV15 and TRBJ1-1 gives the whole variable domain DAMVIQNPRYQVTQFGKPVTLSCSQTLNHNVMYWYQQKSSQAPKLLFHYYDKDFNNEADTPDNFQSRRPNTSFCFLDIRSPGLGDTAMYLCATSRVAVLREEAFFGQGTRLTVV.

This clonotype was counted many times. This chain links TRBV6-6 with TRBJ1-5; D perhaps matches TRBD1 (5 bases). Germline assignment: CDR1 MNHNY and CDR2 SVGAGI (reference sequence). The CDR3 length is 15 residues. V dropped 6 bases and J dropped 6 bases, with 18 bases sitting between them. The CDR3 sequence is CASRRPGSQAQPQHF. DNA of the CDR3: TGTGCCAGCAGACGACCAGGGTCCCAGGCTCAGCCCCAGCATTTT.

Comments on this clonotype: The junction differs from germline at one of its ends, possibly a read error. The chain carries TRBV7-2 and TRBJ2-1, with TRBD2 identical over 7 bases. Germline V CDR1 and CDR2: SGHTA, FQGNSA. The CDR3 contains 16 residues. CDR3 DNA sequence: TGTGCCAGCAGCTCAGAGCGGGGAGGCCTTTACAATGAGCGGTTCTTC. Protein: CASSSERGGLYNERFF.

In this sample, this clonotype turned up many times. The chain employs TRBV29-1 and TRBJ2-7, with TRBD2 matching 8 bases. Losses at the gene ends were 6 bases for V and 3 bases for J; bases not matched to a gene: 7. The CDR3 totals 13 residues. The germline CDR1 and CDR2 sequences are SQVTM and ANQGSEA. The CDR3 DNA sequence: TGCAGCGTCGGACTAGCCGACATCTACGAGCAGTACTTC. It is translated as CSVGLADIYEQYF.

This clonotype was recorded at least ten times. J is TRBJ1-3 and V is TRBV9, with 7 bases fitting TRBD1. V was pared by 0 bases and J by 7 bases, with 7 bases of the junction left unmatched. CDR1 is SGDLS and CDR2 is YYNGEE in the germline V gene. The CDR3 extends over 15 amino acids. CDR3 protein: CASSVEIGGWNTIYF. In DNA form, the CDR3 reads TGTGCCAGCAGCGTAGAGATAGGGGGCTGGAACACCATATATTTT.

This clonotype came up once. This sequence joins TRBV2 and TRBJ2-5, with TRBD2 as a possible D gene (5 bases). Germline V gene sequence: CDR1 SNHLY, CDR2 FYNNEI. Trimming shortened V by 8 bases and J by 2 bases, and 15 bases separated the two germline ends. The CDR3 sequence is 14 residues long. In DNA, the CDR3 is TGTGCCAGCGAAGACCGGGATATTCAAGAGACCCAGTACTTC. Translating it yields CASEDRDIQETQYF.

The chain links TRBV20-1 to TRBJ2-1; D is unclear. The CDR3 sequence is 10 residues long. The germline V and J ends were trimmed by 7 bases and 10 bases, with 11 bases remaining between them. From germline, CDR1 is DFQATT and CDR2 SNEGSKA (reference sequence). CDR3: CSVREWEQFF. Here the CDR3 DNA reads TGCAGTGTTCGAGAGTGGGAGCAGTTCTTC.

This clonotype appeared many times. This rearrangement joins TRBV20-1 to TRBJ1-4; no firm D call. This CDR3 is 13 amino acids long. With 5 bases removed from V and 6 bases from J, the gap between germline ends came to 13 bases. Germline loops: CDR1 DFQATT, CDR2 SNEGSKA (reference sequence). CDR3 residues: CSAAPNLDEKLFF. In DNA form, the CDR3 reads TGCAGTGCTGCCCCGAACTTGGATGAAAAACTGTTTTTT.

The chain recombines TRBV7-2 with TRBJ1-3, with a weak D call TRBD1 (5 bases). The V gene's germline CDR1 is SGHTA and CDR2 FQGNSA. The CDR3 has 16 amino acids. V was clipped by 5 bases and J by 2 bases, with 16 bases between them. The CDR3 reads CASSKSRARAGNTIYF. For the CDR3, the DNA is TGTGCCAGCAGCAAATCCAGGGCAAGGGCTGGAAACACCATATATTTT.

This clonotype has a count of ten or more. The CDR3 protein is CASSPGPSSYNEQFF. The CDR3, as DNA: TGTGCCAGCAGCCCCGGACCTTCCTCCTACAATGAGCAGTTCTTC. This chain connects TRBV6-5 to TRBJ2-1; D is unclear. V was pared by 6 bases and J by 0 bases, with 12 bases between. The CDR3 is made up of 15 amino acids. CDR1 is MNHEY, CDR2 SVGAGI, per germline.

Notes on this clonotype: In this CDR3 the conserved last residue, phenylalanine or tryptophan, is missing, so a read error is likely. No DNA is shown, since the ends of the CDR3 on it are uncertain; the CDR3 is the one TCRdb lists. The rearrangement joins TRBV10-2 to TRBJ1-2; the D call of TRBD1 is as the table states it, not checked on the DNA. In germline, CDR1 is WSHSY, CDR2 SAAADI. 13 amino acids form the CDR3, both terminal residues included. CDR3: CASSEAGGIGYSL.

This clonotype has at least ten counts. The rearrangement joins TRBV25-1 to TRBJ2-3; TRBD1 aligns across 11 bases. This CDR3 has 15 residues. CDR1 is MGHDK and CDR2 is SYGVNS in the germline V gene. V was pared by 3 bases and J by 7 bases, with 6 bases of the junction left unmatched. The DNA of the CDR3 is TGTGCCAGCAGTGATAAGGGGACAGGGGGTTATACGCAGTATTTT. Its translation: CASSDKGTGGYTQYF.

This clonotype has at least ten counts. The chain carries TRBV6-5 and TRBJ1-5; the D gene is possibly TRBD1 (6 bases). Looked up from germline, CDR1 is MNHEY and CDR2 is SVGAGI. V was shortened by 6 bases and J by 2 bases, with 11 bases between the two germline ends. The CDR3 is 14 amino acids. CDR3 sequence: CASRTGMGNQPQHF. Written as DNA, the CDR3 is TGTGCCAGCAGAACAGGGATGGGCAATCAGCCCCAGCATTTT.

This clonotype has ten or more counts. V and J are TRBV11-3 and TRBJ2-7, with 8 bases aligning to TRBD1. The ends lost 1 base at V and 2 bases at J; junction bases unmatched: 4. Germline-derived CDR1 and CDR2 are SGHNT and YENEEA. The CDR3 spans 15 residues. CDR3 protein: CASSLVPGGPYEQYF. The CDR3 coding sequence is TGTGCCAGCAGCTTAGTCCCAGGGGGCCCCTACGAGCAGTACTTC.

The chain employs TRBV7-9 and TRBJ1-2; D not certain. Germline V gene data show CDR1 as SEHNR and CDR2 as FQNEAQ (reference sequence). CDR3 size: 14 residues. Trimming removed 3 bases at V and 3 bases at J, with 11 bases between. In nucleotides, the CDR3 is TGTGCCAGCAGCTTCAACAGCGCTGACTATGGCTACACCTTC. It is translated as CASSFNSADYGYTF.

This clonotype was observed at least ten times. Given a much more abundant clone one base away, this may be a read error. The chain joins TRBV2 to TRBJ2-7; 12 positions match TRBD2. The junction had 7 bases not matched to a gene; V was cut back by 9 bases and J by 1 base. Germline V CDR1 and CDR2: SNHLY, FYNNEI. The CDR3 loop spans 15 amino acids. The DNA of the CDR3 is TGTGCCAGTTCACTCGGGACTAGCGGGTCCTACGAGCAGTACTTC. Amino acids: CASSLGTSGSYEQYF.

Comment on this clonotype: The conserved phenylalanine or tryptophan normally closing the CDR3 is absent here, so this likely arose from a read error. This chain uses TRBV20-1 with TRBJ2-7; perhaps TRBD2 as D (6 bases). From germline, CDR1 is DFQATT and CDR2 SNEGSKA (reference sequence). The CDR3 is made up of 13 amino acids. Trimming removed 6 bases from V and 5 bases from J, with 17 bases in between. The CDR3 region has the DNA TGCAGTGCCTTCTCTAGCGTGAGGAACGAGCAGTACTTG. This encodes CSAFSSVRNEQYL.

This clonotype has ten or more counts. This sequence joins TRBV24-1 and TRBJ2-1; D is tentatively TRBD1 or TRBD2 (5 bases each). Germline assignment: CDR1 KGHDR and CDR2 SFDVKD. The CDR3 loop spans 13 amino acids. Between the trimmed V and J ends, which lost 3 bases and 12 bases, there was a span of 14 bases. CDR3: CATSDRGARTQFF. The CDR3 DNA reads as TGTGCCACCAGTGATCGAGGGGCTAGAACGCAGTTCTTC.

This clonotype was seen at least ten times. The chain combines TRBV27 with TRBJ2-2; the D gene is possibly TRBD1 (5 bases). Germline values: CDR1 MNHEY, CDR2 SMNVEV (reference sequence). The ends were cut back, 4 bases at V and 0 bases at J, with 6 bases in the middle. The CDR3 extends over 14 amino acids. The CDR3 region is CASSYRPNTGELFF. The CDR3 coding sequence is TGTGCCAGCAGTTACAGGCCGAACACCGGGGAGCTGTTTTTT.